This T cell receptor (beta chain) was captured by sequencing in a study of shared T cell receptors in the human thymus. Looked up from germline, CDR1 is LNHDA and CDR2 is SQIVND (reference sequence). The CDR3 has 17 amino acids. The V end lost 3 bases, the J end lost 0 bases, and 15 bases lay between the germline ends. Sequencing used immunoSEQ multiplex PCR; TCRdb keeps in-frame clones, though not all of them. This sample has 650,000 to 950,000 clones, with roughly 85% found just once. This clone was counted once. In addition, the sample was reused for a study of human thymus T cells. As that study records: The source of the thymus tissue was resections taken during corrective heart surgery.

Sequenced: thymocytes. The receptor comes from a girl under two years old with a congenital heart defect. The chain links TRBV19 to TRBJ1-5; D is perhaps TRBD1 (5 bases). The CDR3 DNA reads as TGTGCCAGTAGTATTGGAGCAGGGCCCAATAGCAATCAGCCCCAGCATTTT. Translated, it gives CASSIGAGPNSNQPQHF.